The present T cell receptor beta chain was sequenced within a study of blood T cells in healthy people across ages. The study's findings and limits: There were more naive CD4+ cells and higher diversity in long-lived donors than in aged donors.

A remark on this clonotype: Antigen specificity is unknown.

Alongside a J-beta primer mix, a sample-barcoded 5' primer served in a second PCR lasting about 7 to 12 cycles. A single record per CDR3 protein comes from TCRdb applying MiXCR to the 5' RACE reads. The table shows 450,000 to 700,000 distinct CDR3 sequences, with 25% to 30% occurring only once. Trimming stripped 2 bases from V and 5 bases from J, with 9 bases between. Germline CDR1 is LGHDT and CDR2 is YNNKEL (reference sequence). The CDR3 contains 13 residues. This receptor was taken from a woman between 65 and 79 years old in good health. J is TRBJ2-5 and V is TRBV3-1; no clear D. Input material: blood. The CDR3 loop reads CASSQRATETQYF. The CDR3, as DNA: TGTGCCAGCAGCCAACGGGCCACGGAGACCCAGTACTTC.